This record looks at one TCR beta chain sequence and its context. Its antigen remains unknown. Amplification used 60 Vbeta primers and 13 Jbeta primers. Here immunoSEQ multiplex PCR was the method, and the copy in TCRdb shows in-frame clones only, minus some. Of fewer than 150,000 clones listed, approximately 77% were seen once; the top ten hold around 2%. The record originates from a study of cytomegalovirus exposure and HLA in healthy donors. Whole-study results and caveats: Roughly uniform sequencing depth across donors was assumed, possibly incorrectly.

V lost 4 bases to trimming and J lost 4 bases; unmatched junction nucleotides: 3. Germline CDR1 ENHRY, CDR2 SYGVKD. The CDR3 runs 14 residues. V is TRBV10-3 and J is TRBJ1-5, with TRBD1 identical over 8 bases. This clonotype was sampled from a man aged 25 to 40 in good health and CMV-seronegative. Sequencing input: PBMCs. In DNA form, the CDR3 reads TGTGCCATCAGTGGACAGGGGCTTAATCAGCCCCAGCATTTT. Its translation: CAISGQGLNQPQHF.